This record looks at one T cell receptor (beta chain) sequence and its context. Its antigen is unknown. The data originate from a study of human T cells and chemical hapten exposure. Study results and caveats: Sensitizing to DPC left TCRs with a frequency above 1 in 1000 unaltered.

Germline V CDR1 and CDR2: MNHEY, SMNVEV (reference sequence). The CDR3 runs to 14 residues. Trimming cost V 2 bases and J 2 bases, with 10 bases left between them. Time point given: healthy volunteer bleed at 6 weeks. It was unfractionated whole blood from which total RNA was extracted. Authors' processing steps: Counts of TCRs in each sample centred on a median of around 92,000 and extended from approximately 20,000 to 700,000. One entry per CDR3 protein results from TCRdb running MiXCR on the RACE reads. Clone size and V and J calls follow TCRdb, not the original study. Of about 65,000 distinct CDR3 sequences listed, around 6.5% are singletons.

The sequence was collected from a female donor in good health. Some clones in this sample may be carry-over from other donors' samples. The sequencing sample was made of whole blood. The rearrangement uses TRBV27 and TRBJ2-7; D might be TRBD1 or TRBD2, each matching 5 bases. DNA of the CDR3: TGTGCCAGCAGTTTAATGCAGGGACCCTACGAGCAGTACTTC. It yields the protein CASSLMQGPYEQYF.